Presented here are 21 T cell receptor beta chains from one specimen sequenced in a study of T cell repertoires in cytomegalovirus infection. Which antigens these TCRs recognize remains unknown. MiXCR, run by TCRdb on the reads, gives a single entry per CDR3 protein. Counted here are about 150,000 distinct CDR3 sequences, about 31% occurring once; the ten biggest clones make up about 52%. Sequences were derived from CD8+ T cells from cultured PBMCs, sampled from culture after CMV antigen stimulation. The receptors here all came from a human donor in good health (CMV status not recorded). Some clones in this sample may be carry-over from other donors' samples.

The chain recombines TRBV6-5 with TRBJ2-7; TRBD2 might be the D (6 bases). The length of the CDR3 is 12 residues. Trimming took 9 bases from V and 5 from J, leaving 14 bases between them. Looked up from germline, CDR1 is MNHEY and CDR2 is SVGAGI. CDR3 DNA sequence: TGTGCCAGTTACGGGGGTTTCGACGAGCAGTACTTC. It codes for CASYGGFDEQYF.

This chain links TRBV9 with TRBJ2-7; possibly TRBD2 for D (5 bases). CDR1 is SGDLS, CDR2 YYNGEE, per germline. This CDR3 is built from 16 residues. The V end lost 0 bases, the J end lost 2 bases, and 15 bases lay between the germline ends. CDR3 nucleotide sequence: TGTGCCAGCAGCGTAGCTACTATGGACGGGACCTACGAGCAGTACTTC. Residues: CASSVATMDGTYEQYF.

The rearrangement joins TRBV9 to TRBJ1-1; D possibly corresponds to TRBD1 (6 bases). Trimming cost V 1 base and J 6 bases, with 10 bases left between them. CDR3 length: 13 amino acids. Germline V gives CDR1 SGDLS, CDR2 YYNGEE. Written as DNA, the CDR3 is TGTGCCAGCAGCGTAAGGGGGGGCGCTGAAGCTTTCTTT. Translation: CASSVRGGAEAFF.

This chain connects TRBV7-6 to TRBJ2-1, with 10 bases aligning to TRBD1. V lost 8 bases to trimming and J lost 9 bases; unmatched junction nucleotides: 10. This CDR3 contains 14 residues. CDR1 and CDR2 (germline): SGHVS, FNYEAQ. This chain's CDR3 is CASFPGTGAGEQFF. CDR3 DNA sequence: TGTGCCAGCTTTCCCGGGACAGGGGCGGGTGAGCAGTTCTTC.

In its sample, this clonotype was seen a few times. This chain connects TRBV4-2 to TRBJ2-5, with 10 positions matching TRBD1. This CDR3 is built from 14 residues. Germline CDR1 reads LGHNA; CDR2 reads YNFKEQ. J was trimmed by 4 bases and V by 4 bases; bases with no gene match: 3. The CDR3 region has the DNA TGTGCCAGCAGCCCGGGACAGGGGACAGAGACCCAGTACTTC. As protein: CASSPGQGTETQYF.

This rearrangement joins TRBV12-3 or TRBV12-4 to TRBJ2-3; D gene uncertain. Trimming left V 6 bases short and J 3 bases short, with 7 bases between. The CDR3 spans 12 residues. CDR3 nucleotides: TGTGCCAGCAGGTCCTTAACAGATACGCAGTATTTT. Translation: CASRSLTDTQYF.

A few counts support this clonotype. This chain uses TRBV6-5 with TRBJ1-2, with D perhaps TRBD1 (5 bases). V was pared by 2 bases and J by 4 bases, with 14 bases between. The CDR3 has 15 amino acids. CDR1 is MNHEY and CDR2 is SVGAGI in the germline V gene. The CDR3 reads CASSYGTGPGYGYTF. The CDR3 nucleotides are TGTGCCAGCAGTTACGGGACGGGGCCGGGCTATGGCTACACCTTC.

This clonotype was seen a few times. The J gene is TRBJ2-1, the V gene TRBV7-8; 15 bases match TRBD2. In germline, CDR1 is SGHVS, CDR2 FQNEAQ. The ends lost 5 bases at V and 5 bases at J; junction bases unmatched: 16. The CDR3 spans 20 residues. The CDR3 loop is CASSLPLRTSGGEWDNEQFF. The CDR3 DNA reads as TGTGCCAGCAGCCTTCCCCTAAGGACTAGCGGGGGGGAATGGGACAATGAGCAGTTCTTC.

This clonotype was picked up a small number of times. V usage is TRBV12-3 or TRBV12-4 and J usage is TRBJ2-7, with 11 bases lining up with TRBD2. The V segment lost 6 bases and the J segment 1 base; nucleotides outside the gene matches: 2. The CDR3 length is 14 residues. Here the CDR3 reads CASRGLADSYEQYF. The CDR3 nucleotides are TGTGCCAGCAGGGGACTAGCGGATTCCTACGAGCAGTACTTC.

This clonotype came up many times. V gene TRBV28 combines with J gene TRBJ1-6, with 7 bases lining up with TRBD1. The germline CDR1 and CDR2 sequences are MDHEN and SYDVKM. This CDR3 is 15 amino acids long. With V trimmed by 5 bases and J by 7 bases, 8 bases remained unmatched. DNA for the CDR3: TGTGCCAGCAGTGCACCGGGACAGCGAAATTCACCCCTCCACTTT. As protein: CASSAPGQRNSPLHF. The full variable domain, in which reference TRBV28 and TRBJ1-6 provide the parts outside the CDR3, is DVKVTQSSRYLVKRTGEKVFLECVQDMDHENMFWYRQDPGLGLRLIYFSYDVKMKEKGDIPEGYSVSREKKERFSLILESASTNQTSMYLCASSAPGQRNSPLHFGNGTRLTVT.

This clonotype was observed a handful of times. The rearrangement uses TRBV25-1 and TRBJ2-2; 8 bases are a match to TRBD1. The V gene's germline CDR1 is MGHDK and CDR2 SYGVNS. CDR3 length: 15 residues. V was pared by 2 bases and J by 1 base, with 0 bases of the junction left unmatched. The CDR3 reads CASSEGTGNTGELFF. In DNA form, the CDR3 reads TGTGCCAGCAGTGAAGGGACAGGGAACACCGGGGAGCTGTTTTTT.

This chain connects TRBV5-4 to TRBJ2-5; the D is unclear. V shed 1 base and J shed 5 bases, with 9 bases lying between them. The CDR3 has 13 amino acids. Germline V gives CDR1 SGHNT, CDR2 YYREEE (reference sequence). CDR3 nucleotides: TGTGCCAGCAGCTTGTTAGCTCTTGAGACCCAGTACTTC. It yields the protein CASSLLALETQYF.

The table lists this clonotype with a count of one. The V and J genes are TRBV9 and TRBJ2-7; D perhaps matches TRBD1 (5 bases). The V end lost 0 bases, the J end lost 2 bases, and 9 bases lay between the germline ends. The CDR3 is 14 residues long. Per germline, CDR1 SGDLS and CDR2 YYNGEE. The CDR3 bases are TGTGCCAGCAGCGTAGGACAGAACACCTACGAGCAGTACTTC. This translates into CASSVGQNTYEQYF.

This clonotype was recorded at least ten times. The gene calls are TRBV27 and TRBJ1-1; unclear D gene. Germline lookup yields CDR1 MNHEY and CDR2 SMNVEV (reference sequence). The ends were cut back, 6 bases at V and 0 bases at J, with 8 bases in the middle. This CDR3 region has 13 residues. The CDR3 sequence is CASSGVVNTEAFF. CDR3 bases: TGTGCCAGCAGCGGAGTCGTGAACACTGAAGCTTTCTTT.

In its sample, this clonotype was seen a few times. The chain combines TRBV7-9 with TRBJ2-7; D not certain. Germline V gene sequence: CDR1 SEHNR, CDR2 FQNEAQ (reference sequence). Trimming removed 1 base from V and 6 bases from J, with 10 bases in between. This CDR3 spans 13 amino acids. The CDR3 reads CASSLGVGSEQYF. CDR3 DNA: TGTGCCAGCAGCTTAGGGGTGGGGTCCGAGCAGTACTTC.

This clonotype was seen ten or more times. The V and J genes are TRBV28 and TRBJ2-6; D is ambiguous. Germline CDR1 and CDR2: MDHEN and SYDVKM. V was cut by 5 bases and J by 0 bases, with 8 bases left in between. The CDR3 is 15 residues long. CDR3 sequence (DNA): TGTGCCAGCAGTAGACTTGACTCTGGGGCCAACGTCCTGACTTTC. This encodes CASSRLDSGANVLTF.

V and J are TRBV11-2 and TRBJ2-1; 7 positions agree with TRBD1. The CDR3 is made up of 15 amino acids. Trimming removed 5 bases from V and 9 bases from J; junction bases left unmatched: 13. The germline CDR1 and CDR2 sequences are SGHAT and FQNNGV. The CDR3 loop is CASSMTGLQVFEQFF. As DNA, the CDR3 is TGTGCCAGCAGCATGACAGGGTTGCAAGTCTTTGAGCAGTTCTTC. The entire variable domain, with the rest obtained from reference TRBV11-2 and TRBJ2-1, is as follows: EAGVAQSPRYKIIEKRQSVAFWCNPISGHATLYWYQQILGQGPKLLIQFQNNGVVDDSQLPKDRFSAERLKGVDSTLKIQPAKLEDSAVYLCASSMTGLQVFEQFFGPGTRLTVL.

The chain employs TRBV6-1 and TRBJ2-1; D is perhaps TRBD2 (5 bases). The V gene lost 1 base and the J gene lost 6 bases, with 13 bases spanning the gap. Germline V gene lookup returns CDR1 MNHNS and CDR2 SASEGT. The CDR3 runs to 15 residues. The CDR3 here is CASSEGASSLNEQFF. CDR3 bases: TGTGCCAGCAGTGAAGGGGCTAGCTCACTCAATGAGCAGTTCTTC.

The J gene is TRBJ2-3, the V gene TRBV28; 7 nucleotides line up with TRBD2. The V gene's germline CDR1 is MDHEN and CDR2 SYDVKM. The CDR3 spans 16 residues. The V gene end was trimmed by 5 bases and the J gene end by 3 bases; junction bases not matched to a gene: 11. The CDR3 sequence is CASSVGVELATDTQYF. CDR3 sequence (DNA): TGTGCCAGCAGTGTGGGGGTGGAACTAGCGACAGATACGCAGTATTTT.

This clonotype turned up a few times. V usage is TRBV7-2 and J usage is TRBJ1-1; D gene ambiguous. Germline values: CDR1 SGHTA, CDR2 FQGNSA. V was cut by 6 bases and J by 0 bases, with 14 bases left in between. The length of the CDR3 is 15 residues. DNA for the CDR3: TGTGCCAGCAGTTTCTCGGCACGGATGAACACTGAAGCTTTCTTT. It encodes CASSFSARMNTEAFF.

This clonotype was recorded at least ten times. V gene TRBV27 combines with J gene TRBJ2-7, with D hard to call. CDR1 and CDR2 from the germline V gene are MNHEY and SMNVEV (reference sequence). The CDR3 length is 13 residues. V lost 4 bases to trimming and J lost 7 bases, with 14 bases between them. The CDR3 here is CASSSFPVREQYF. For the CDR3, the DNA is TGTGCCAGCAGTTCGTTCCCCGTACGTGAGCAGTACTTC.